This is a list of T cell receptor beta chains from one sample in a study of CD8+ T cells in alopecia areata. Sequencing was performed with immunoSEQ multiplex PCR; in TCRdb, only in-frame clones are kept and a portion is missing. The repertoire holds around 29,000 clones, with approximately 60% as singletons. Sequenced sample: NKG2D-high CD8+ T cells sorted from blood. The origin of the receptors is a human donor with alopecia areata. The CDR3 runs from the conserved cysteine through the conserved F or W. The order of the fields is CDR3 length, D gene, V gene, J gene, clone size, CDR3 protein, CDR3 DNA. The D gene is left open where the match is weak. Clone size appears in some rows only: once, few, many, or a class for an expanded clone.

length: 12
D: .
V: TRBV18
J: TRBJ2-7
size: .
CDR3: CASSPDYYEQYF
DNA: TGTGCCAGCTCACCCGACTACTACGAGCAGTACTTC

length: 15
D: TRBD1
V: TRBV27
J: TRBJ1-2
size: few
CDR3: CASSLRDRINYGYTF
DNA: TGTGCCAGCAGTTTAAGGGACAGAATTAACTATGGCTACACCTTC

length: 14
D: TRBD2
V: TRBV27
J: TRBJ2-7
size: .
CDR3: CASSLAGGNYEQYF
DNA: TGTGCCAGCAGTTTGGCGGGAGGGAACTACGAGCAGTACTTC

length: 15
D: .
V: TRBV4-1
J: TRBJ2-1
size: .
CDR3: CASSRSWGRDNEQFF
DNA: TGCGCCAGCAGCCGGTCGTGGGGCAGGGATAATGAGCAGTTCTTC

length: 14
D: TRBD1
V: TRBV7-9
J: TRBJ1-2
size: .
CDR3: CASSLSETGDGYTF
DNA: TGTGCCAGCAGCTTATCTGAAACAGGGGATGGCTACACCTTC

length: 14
D: TRBD2
V: TRBV29-1
J: TRBJ2-1
size: .
CDR3: CSVDSGRSYNEQFF
DNA: TGCAGCGTTGATAGCGGGAGATCCTACAATGAGCAGTTCTTC

length: 14
D: TRBD2
V: TRBV4-3
J: TRBJ2-7
size: .
CDR3: CASSQAREGYEQYF
DNA: TGCGCCAGCAGCCAAGCCAGGGAGGGCTACGAGCAGTACTTC

length: 15
D: .
V: TRBV23-1
J: TRBJ1-5
size: .
CDR3: CASHQLWVRDQPQHF
DNA: TGCGCCAGTCACCAATTGTGGGTGCGGGATCAGCCCCAGCATTTT

length: 15
D: TRBD2
V: TRBV9
J: TRBJ2-7
size: .
CDR3: CASSPGLAGDLEQYF
DNA: TGTGCCAGCAGCCCAGGACTAGCGGGAGATCTAGAGCAGTACTTC

length: 14
D: .
V: TRBV2
J: TRBJ1-2
size: .
CDR3: CASHLGGTIYGYTF
DNA: TGTGCCAGCCACCTAGGGGGGACAATATATGGCTACACCTTC

length: 13
D: .
V: TRBV30
J: TRBJ2-7
size: .
CDR3: CAWNDRPTYEQYF
DNA: TGTGCCTGGAACGACAGACCAACCTACGAGCAGTACTTC

length: 16
D: TRBD2
V: TRBV4-1
J: TRBJ2-2
size: .
CDR3: CASSPGTSGTTGELFF
DNA: TGCGCCAGCAGCCCAGGGACTAGCGGTACCACCGGGGAGCTGTTTTTT

length: 12
D: .
V: TRBV7-9
J: TRBJ1-1
size: few
CDR3: CASSYEGPEAFF
DNA: TGTGCCAGCAGCTATGAGGGGCCTGAAGCTTTCTTT

length: 15
D: .
V: TRBV7-6
J: TRBJ2-5
size: .
CDR3: CASSTRGAHQETQYF
DNA: TGTGCCAGCAGCACTCGGGGGGCCCACCAAGAGACCCAGTACTTC

length: 15
D: TRBD1
V: TRBV5-1
J: TRBJ2-1
size: .
CDR3: CASSLSTGNVDEQFF
DNA: TGCGCCAGCAGCTTGTCGACAGGGAACGTCGATGAGCAGTTCTTC

length: 10
D: .
V: TRBV30
J: TRBJ1-1
size: .
CDR3: CAWRRGVAFF
DNA: TGTGCCTGGAGGCGTGGGGTGGCTTTCTTT

length: 19
D: TRBD2
V: TRBV9
J: TRBJ2-1
size: .
CDR3: CASSVGSFGGGSSYNEQFF
DNA: TGTGCCAGCAGCGTAGGGAGCTTTGGGGGGGGAAGCTCCTACAATGAGCAGTTCTTC

length: 13
D: .
V: TRBV7-9
J: TRBJ2-7
size: .
CDR3: CASSQPGAYEQYF
DNA: TGTGCCAGCAGCCAACCGGGTGCATACGAGCAGTACTTC

length: 13
D: .
V: TRBV10-3
J: TRBJ1-1
size: .
CDR3: CAIKLEDIPGPFF
DNA: TGTGCCATCAAGCTCGAGGACATCCCCGGGCCTTTCTTT

length: 15
D: TRBD2
V: TRBV7-2
J: TRBJ2-3
size: .
CDR3: CAKSSLAGVADTQYF
DNA: TGTGCCAAGAGTAGTCTAGCGGGAGTTGCAGATACGCAGTATTTT

length: 14
D: .
V: TRBV29-1
J: TRBJ2-1
size: few
CDR3: CSVRSTGSYNEQFF
DNA: TGCAGCGTGAGGAGCACCGGCTCCTACAATGAGCAGTTCTTC

length: 15
D: TRBD1
V: TRBV5-8
J: TRBJ2-7
size: .
CDR3: CASSYRDRGVLEQYF
DNA: TGTGCCAGCAGCTACCGGGACAGGGGAGTGTTGGAGCAGTACTTC

length: 15
D: .
V: TRBV2
J: TRBJ2-3
size: .
CDR3: CANALGQAVSDTQYF
DNA: TGTGCCAACGCCCTCGGACAAGCGGTCTCAGATACGCAGTATTTT

length: 13
D: .
V: TRBV13
J: TRBJ2-1
size: .
CDR3: CASSPGPYNEQFF
DNA: TGTGCCAGCAGCCCGGGACCCTACAATGAGCAGTTCTTC

length: 15
D: .
V: TRBV7-9
J: TRBJ1-1
size: few
CDR3: CASSENGLGNTEAFF
DNA: TGTGCCAGCAGCGAAAACGGCCTGGGGAACACTGAAGCTTTCTTT

length: 15
D: TRBD1
V: TRBV6-6
J: TRBJ2-2
size: few
CDR3: CASSRTGSGTGELFF
DNA: TGTGCCAGCAGTCGGACAGGATCGGGCACCGGGGAGCTGTTTTTT

length: 14
D: .
V: TRBV7-3
J: TRBJ2-7
size: few
CDR3: CASSPFGGAYEQYF
DNA: TGTGCCAGCAGCCCCTTTGGGGGCGCCTACGAGCAGTACTTC

length: 15
D: .
V: TRBV5-1
J: TRBJ2-7
size: .
CDR3: CASSLDWGISYEQYF
DNA: TGCGCCAGCAGCTTGGATTGGGGGATATCCTACGAGCAGTACTTC

length: 14
D: .
V: TRBV18
J: TRBJ1-1
size: .
CDR3: CASSPQGMVAEAFF
DNA: TGTGCCAGCTCACCACAGGGAATGGTCGCTGAAGCTTTCTTT